These 21 T cell receptor beta chains came from one sample sequenced in a study of beta chain features in type 1 diabetes. Sequencing targeted expressed TCRB transcripts, as all isolated RNA had been reverse transcribed. Libraries were prepared by immunoSEQ multiplex PCR; TCRdb keeps only in-frame clonotypes and omits some of them. Of about 900,000 clones listed, roughly 15% are singletons. The source material was naive CD4+ T cells from blood. These receptor sequences come from a woman between 18 and 29 years old in good health.

In nucleotides, the CDR3 is TGTGCCAGCATCCGCAGGGCGGCTTGGGGCTATGGCTACACCTTC. Protein sequence: CASIRRAAWGYGYTF. The V gene is TRBV28, the J gene TRBJ1-2; maybe TRBD1 (5 bases). CDR1 MDHEN and CDR2 SYDVKM come from the germline V gene. This CDR3 has 15 amino acids. With 7 bases removed from V and 4 bases from J, the gap between germline ends came to 19 bases.

This chain connects TRBV6-5 to TRBJ1-5; D remains unclear. The V gene lost 0 bases and the J gene lost 0 bases, with 6 bases spanning the gap. The germline V gene encodes CDR1 MNHEY and CDR2 SVGAGI. The CDR3 is 15 amino acids. The CDR3, as DNA: TGTGCCAGCAGTTACTCGCCATTTAGCAATCAGCCCCAGCATTTT. Residues: CASSYSPFSNQPQHF.

This clone was detected only a few times. The V and J genes are TRBV29-1 and TRBJ2-2, with D tentatively TRBD2 (6 bases). CDR3 length: 14 amino acids. CDR1 SQVTM and CDR2 ANQGSEA come from the germline V gene. V was cut by 5 bases and J by 6 bases, with 16 bases left in between. In nucleotides, the CDR3 is TGCAGCGTTCAACTAGCCCTTAGTCCCGGGGAGCTGTTTTTT. The encoded protein is CSVQLALSPGELFF.

J is TRBJ2-7 and V is TRBV29-1; D is unclear. Trimming left V 8 bases short and J 2 bases short, with 19 bases between. CDR3 size: 14 residues. Germline-derived CDR1 and CDR2 are SQVTM and ANQGSEA. The CDR3, as DNA: TGCAGCTCCCCCCGTGGGTCAGGTACCTACGAGCAGTACTTC. Amino acid sequence: CSSPRGSGTYEQYF.

This chain connects TRBV15 to TRBJ2-5; D uncertain. V was clipped by 1 base and J by 5 bases, with 14 bases between them. CDR1 is LNHNV, CDR2 YYDKDF, per germline (reference sequence). The CDR3 runs 15 residues. The CDR3 loop reads CATSRGTPGVETQYF. The CDR3 bases are TGTGCCACCAGCAGAGGCACTCCTGGCGTGGAGACCCAGTACTTC.

The V gene is TRBV7-3, the J gene TRBJ1-1; D uncertain. CDR1 is SGHTA and CDR2 is FQGTGA in the germline V gene. V was cut by 2 bases and J by 5 bases, with 9 bases left in between. The CDR3 has 13 amino acids. The CDR3: CASSLSGDTEAFF. CDR3 sequence (DNA): TGTGCCAGCAGCTTATCGGGTGATACTGAAGCTTTCTTT.

Here the CDR3 reads CASSFGNPDYEQYF. DNA for the CDR3: TGTGCCAGCAGTTTCGGCAACCCTGACTACGAGCAGTACTTC. The chain uses TRBV28 and TRBJ2-7; D gene uncertain. V lost 3 bases to trimming and J lost 3 bases, with 12 bases between them. The CDR3 is 14 residues long. Germline assignment: CDR1 MDHEN and CDR2 SYDVKM. Together with reference TRBV28 and TRBJ2-7, the CDR3 gives the full variable domain: DVKVTQSSRYLVKRTGEKVFLECVQDMDHENMFWYRQDPGLGLRLIYFSYDVKMKEKGDIPEGYSVSREKKERFSLILESASTNQTSMYLCASSFGNPDYEQYFGPGTRLTVT.

This clone was seen a few times. The V and J genes are TRBV4-2 and TRBJ2-5, with 11 bases lining up with TRBD2. This CDR3 contains 17 residues. Germline V lookup: CDR1 LGHNA, CDR2 YNFKEQ. V was pared by 1 base and J by 5 bases, with 9 bases of the junction left unmatched. The CDR3 reads CASSQATGTSGGETQYF. Written as DNA, the CDR3 is TGTGCCAGCAGCCAAGCCACCGGGACTAGCGGAGGGGAGACCCAGTACTTC.

This clone showed up just a few times. V gene TRBV28 combines with J gene TRBJ2-2; D possibly corresponds to TRBD2 (6 bases). CDR1 and CDR2 from the germline V gene are MDHEN and SYDVKM. Trimming removed 3 bases from V and 11 bases from J, with 13 bases in between. The CDR3 has 13 amino acids. CDR3 sequence reads: CASSLTSKRELFF. CDR3 sequence (DNA): TGTGCCAGCAGTTTGACTAGTAAGCGTGAGCTGTTTTTT.

This clone was counted a few times. The chain combines TRBV19 with TRBJ1-5; D perhaps matches TRBD1 (5 bases). The V gene lost 4 bases and the J gene lost 1 base, with 11 bases spanning the gap. Germline CDR1 reads LNHDA; CDR2 reads SQIVND (reference sequence). The CDR3 consists of 15 residues. The CDR3 loop reads CASSTGIVSNQPQHF. Written as DNA, the CDR3 is TGTGCCAGTAGTACAGGGATCGTCAGCAATCAGCCCCAGCATTTT.

The table lists this clone with a few counts. The V call is TRBV7-2, the J call TRBJ2-1; the D gene is possibly TRBD2 (6 bases). The CDR3 is 15 residues long. Trimming left V 5 bases short and J 9 bases short, with 20 bases between. Germline V gives CDR1 SGHTA, CDR2 FQGNSA. CDR3 bases: TGTGCCAGCAGCCCGGGACTTATCGTCGTTGGTGAGCAGTTCTTC. Its translation is CASSPGLIVVGEQFF.

This clone was seen only a few times. The sample holds other DNA sequences that translate to the same CDR3. V and J are TRBV10-3 and TRBJ2-6, with unresolved D. The V and J ends lost 4 bases and 0 bases respectively, with 7 bases between them. The CDR3 sequence is 15 residues long. The germline gives CDR1 ENHRY, CDR2 SYGVKD. CDR3 amino acids: CAISAGSSGANVLTF. CDR3 sequence (DNA): TGTGCCATCAGTGCCGGATCCTCTGGGGCCAACGTCCTGACTTTC.

This clone was observed a few times. The rearrangement links TRBV5-8 to TRBJ2-7; D remains unclear. The CDR3 loop spans 12 amino acids. Trimming removed 2 bases from V and 3 bases from J, with 6 bases in between. From germline, CDR1 is SGHTS and CDR2 YDEGEE. CDR3 loop: CASSFSHYEQYF. The CDR3 DNA sequence: TGTGCCAGCAGCTTCTCTCACTACGAGCAGTACTTC. The complete variable domain, with remaining parts taken from reference TRBV5-8 and TRBJ2-7, reads EAGVTQSPTHLIKTRGQQATLRCSPISGHTSVYWYQQALGLGLQFLLWYDEGEERNRGNFPPRFSGRQFPNYSSELNVNALELEDSALYLCASSFSHYEQYFGPGTRLTVT.

The DNA of the CDR3 is TGTGCCAGTAGTATTGGACAGCTCAATCAGCCCCAGCATTTT. The encoded protein is CASSIGQLNQPQHF. The chain carries TRBV19 and TRBJ1-5, with a possible D match to TRBD1 (6 bases). Germline CDR1 LNHDA, CDR2 SQIVND (reference sequence). V lost 3 bases and J 3 bases, leaving 9 bases between the germline ends. The CDR3 has 14 amino acids. The whole variable domain, filled in from reference TRBV19 and TRBJ1-5, reads DGGITQSPKYLFRKEGQNVTLSCEQNLNHDAMYWYRQDPGQGLRLIYYSQIVNDFQKGDIAEGYSVSREKKESFPLTVTSAQKNPTAFYLCASSIGQLNQPQHFGDGTRLSIL.

This clone was counted a few times. The genes are TRBV4-2 and TRBJ2-7; the match to TRBD1 covers 7 bases. Germline assignment: CDR1 LGHNA and CDR2 YNFKEQ. The CDR3 totals 15 residues. Trimming took 5 bases from V and 5 from J; bases not matched to a gene: 12. The CDR3 DNA reads TGTGCCAGCAGCAGTTTCTCAAGGGGGCACGACGAGCAGTACTTC. Translating it yields CASSSFSRGHDEQYF.

This clone was found a few times. V and J are TRBV10-3 and TRBJ2-5, with D perhaps assigned TRBD1 or TRBD2 (7 bases each). This CDR3 comprises 13 residues. Trimming took off 5 bases at V and 4 bases at J, with 11 bases between the two ends. Germline V gene data show CDR1 as ENHRY and CDR2 as SYGVKD. The CDR3 nucleotides are TGTGCCATCAGTACAGGGGAGGGAGAGACCCAGTACTTC. Amino acids: CAISTGEGETQYF.

V gene TRBV2 combines with J gene TRBJ2-2; 10 bases match TRBD1. CDR1 SNHLY and CDR2 FYNNEI come from the germline V gene. The CDR3 runs to 16 residues. After removal of 4 bases from V and 4 bases from J, the junction contained 6 bases not matched to a gene. CDR3 sequence reads: CASSGRTGGPTGELFF. In nucleotides, the CDR3 is TGTGCCAGCAGTGGGCGGACAGGGGGTCCCACCGGGGAGCTGTTTTTT.

The V and J genes are TRBV28 and TRBJ2-7; a weak D match, TRBD2 (5 bases). This CDR3 is built from 14 residues. Looked up from germline, CDR1 is MDHEN and CDR2 is SYDVKM. V lost 8 bases, J lost 2 bases, and 16 bases lay in between. The CDR3, as DNA: TGTGCCAGCCGGACTGGGATAGCCGCCTACGAGCAGTACTTC. This translates into CASRTGIAAYEQYF. Full variable domain (outside the CDR3, taken from reference TRBV28 and TRBJ2-7): DVKVTQSSRYLVKRTGEKVFLECVQDMDHENMFWYRQDPGLGLRLIYFSYDVKMKEKGDIPEGYSVSREKKERFSLILESASTNQTSMYLCASRTGIAAYEQYFGPGTRLTVT.

For the CDR3, the DNA is TGTGCCAGTAGTATACCGGGGGGGAGGAAAAACATTCAGTACTTC. Encoded protein: CASSIPGGRKNIQYF. The chain carries TRBV19 and TRBJ2-4; 8 bases fit TRBD2. This CDR3 contains 15 residues. J was trimmed by 4 bases and V by 2 bases; bases with no gene match: 4. Germline loops: CDR1 LNHDA, CDR2 SQIVND (reference sequence). The full variable domain, rest sourced from reference TRBV19 and TRBJ2-4, is DGGITQSPKYLFRKEGQNVTLSCEQNLNHDAMYWYRQDPGQGLRLIYYSQIVNDFQKGDIAEGYSVSREKKESFPLTVTSAQKNPTAFYLCASSIPGGRKNIQYFGAGTRLSVL.

The J gene is TRBJ2-1, the V gene TRBV5-1; D is uncertain. The CDR3 spans 14 residues. V was trimmed by 3 bases and J by 5 bases, leaving 12 bases between them. Germline lookup yields CDR1 SGHRS and CDR2 YFSETQ. CDR3 sequence (DNA): TGCGCCAGCAGCTCGCAATCGGCTGACAATGAGCAGTTCTTC. It encodes CASSSQSADNEQFF.

V is TRBV2 and J is TRBJ2-3; TRBD2 agrees at 7 bases. CDR3 size: 16 residues. V was pared by 5 bases and J by 1 base, with 9 bases of the junction left unmatched. Germline values: CDR1 SNHLY, CDR2 FYNNEI. This chain's CDR3 is CASSLLAALRTDTQYF. CDR3 nucleotide sequence: TGTGCCAGCAGTCTGCTAGCGGCTCTACGCACAGATACGCAGTATTTT.